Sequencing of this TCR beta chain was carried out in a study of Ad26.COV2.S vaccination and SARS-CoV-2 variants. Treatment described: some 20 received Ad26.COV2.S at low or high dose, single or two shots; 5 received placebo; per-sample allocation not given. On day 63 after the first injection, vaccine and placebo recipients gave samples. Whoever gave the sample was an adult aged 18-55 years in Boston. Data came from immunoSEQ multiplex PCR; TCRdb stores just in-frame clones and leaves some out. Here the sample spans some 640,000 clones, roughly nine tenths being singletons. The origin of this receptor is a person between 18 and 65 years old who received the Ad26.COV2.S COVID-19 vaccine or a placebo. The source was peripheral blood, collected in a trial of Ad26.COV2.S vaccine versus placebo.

The CDR3: CASSQEGGSWSRETQYF. CDR3 sequence (DNA): TGTGCCAGCAGCCAAGAGGGGGGGTCCTGGAGTCGGGAGACCCAGTACTTC. The gene calls are TRBV3-1 (or the pseudogene TRBV3-2) and TRBJ2-5, with 7 bases aligning to TRBD2. CDR1 LGHDT and CDR2 YNNKEL come from the germline V gene (reference sequence). V lost 0 bases to trimming and J lost 5 bases; unmatched junction nucleotides: 12. The CDR3 spans 17 residues.